A single sample gave rise to the 2 T cell receptor beta chains below, sequenced in a study of regulatory T cells in long-lasting Graves disease. Regarding time point: persistent/refractory GD, antithyroid drugs over 5 years with positive TRAb. The TCR library was made from RNA extracted from PBMCs. Arm-PCR of CDR3 regions and iRepertoire HTBI primers were used to build TCR beta libraries. MiXCR, run by TCRdb on the multiplex PCR reads, gives a single entry per CDR3 protein. Of some 450,000 distinct CDR3 sequences in the sample, less than 25% are singletons; the top ten hold roughly a quarter. Sequencing was performed on peripheral blood mononuclear cells (PBMCs), taken when the disease was refractory, from a patient treated with antithyroid drugs. Receptors were obtained from a female donor with Graves disease.

This clonotype was detected ten times or more. The J gene is TRBJ2-7, the V gene TRBV2, with TRBD1 matching over 9 bases. V lost 1 base, J lost 5 bases, and 6 bases stayed unmatched. Germline lookup yields CDR1 SNHLY and CDR2 FYNNEI. CDR3 length equals 15 residues. CDR3 bases: TGTGCCAGCAGTGAAGTGGGGACAGGGCTAGACGAGCAGTACTTC. Its protein product is CASSEVGTGLDEQYF.

This clonotype appeared a few times. V and J are TRBV12-3 or TRBV12-4 and TRBJ2-5; 9 bases align to TRBD2. The CDR3 loop spans 14 amino acids. J gave up 5 bases and V 5 bases, and 6 bases lay outside the gene matches. The CDR3 DNA sequence: TGTGCCAGCAGTCTTAGCGGGAGTTTCGAGACCCAGTACTTC. Translating gives CASSLSGSFETQYF.